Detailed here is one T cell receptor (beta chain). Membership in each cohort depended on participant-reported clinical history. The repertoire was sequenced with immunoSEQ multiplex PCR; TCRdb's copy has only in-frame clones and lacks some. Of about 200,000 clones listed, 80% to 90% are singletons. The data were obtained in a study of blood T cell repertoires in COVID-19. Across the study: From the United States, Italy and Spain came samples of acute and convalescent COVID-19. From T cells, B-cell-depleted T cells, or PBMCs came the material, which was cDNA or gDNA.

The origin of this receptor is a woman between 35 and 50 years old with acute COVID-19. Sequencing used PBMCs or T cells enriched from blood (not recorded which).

The CDR3 region has the DNA TGTGCCTGGAAATTAATACAGGGGGGCACTGAAGCTTTCTTT. Amino acid sequence: CAWKLIQGGTEAFF. V gene TRBV30 combines with J gene TRBJ1-1, with 8 bases fitting TRBD1. CDR1 is GTSNPN and CDR2 is SVGIG in the germline V gene (reference sequence). The CDR3 has 14 residues. V gave up 4 bases and J gave up 4 bases; unmatched junction bases: 8.